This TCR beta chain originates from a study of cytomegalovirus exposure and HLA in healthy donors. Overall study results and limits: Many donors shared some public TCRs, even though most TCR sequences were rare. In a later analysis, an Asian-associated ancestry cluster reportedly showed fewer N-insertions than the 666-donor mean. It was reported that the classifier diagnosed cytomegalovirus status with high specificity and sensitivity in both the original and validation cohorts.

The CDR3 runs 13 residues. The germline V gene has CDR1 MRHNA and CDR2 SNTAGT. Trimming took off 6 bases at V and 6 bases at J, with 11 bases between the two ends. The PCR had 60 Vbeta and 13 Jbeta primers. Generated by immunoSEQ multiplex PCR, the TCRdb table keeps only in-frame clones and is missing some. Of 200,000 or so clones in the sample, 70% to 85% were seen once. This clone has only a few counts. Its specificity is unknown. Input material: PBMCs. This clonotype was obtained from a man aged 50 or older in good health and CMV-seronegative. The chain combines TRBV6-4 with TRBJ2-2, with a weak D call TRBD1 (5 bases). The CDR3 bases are TGTGCCAGCAGCCAGCTAGGGGCCGGGGAGCTGTTTTTT. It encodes CASSQLGAGELFF.